This entry lists 23 T cell receptor beta chains sequenced from one sample in a study of T cell responses to AZD1222 COVID-19 vaccine. Clones were read by immunoSEQ multiplex PCR, and TCRdb kept only the in-frame ones, dropping some. Here the sample spans tens of thousands of clones, roughly 87% being singletons. Sample: peripheral blood, taken 28 days after the second AZD1222 dose. Every receptor here comes from an adult who received the AZD1222 COVID-19 vaccine.

The V and J genes are TRBV4-2 and TRBJ2-1; 9 bases map to TRBD2. The CDR3 extends over 16 amino acids. In germline, CDR1 is LGHNA, CDR2 YNFKEQ. Trimming took 3 bases from V and 9 from J; bases not matched to a gene: 12. This CDR3 is CASSHTSLAGEGEQFF. The CDR3 nucleotides are TGTGCCAGCAGCCACACCTCTTTAGCGGGAGAAGGTGAGCAGTTCTTC.

The chain recombines TRBV29-1 with TRBJ2-7; D unresolved. CDR3 length equals 13 residues. The germline V gene encodes CDR1 SQVTM and CDR2 ANQGSEA. V was cut by 1 base and J by 5 bases, with 12 bases left in between. The CDR3 loop is CSVEGGSNHEQYF. In DNA form, the CDR3 reads TGCAGCGTTGAAGGGGGAAGTAACCACGAGCAGTACTTC.

About this clone itself: One junction end does not reproduce the germline sequence, and a read error may be involved. This chain joins TRBV7-6 and TRBJ2-7, with a possible D match to TRBD1 (6 bases). The germline V gene has CDR1 SGHVS and CDR2 FNYEAQ. CDR3 length equals 15 residues. The CDR3 nucleotides are TGTGCCAGCAGCTTAGGCCAGGGGATCTCCCACGAGCAGTACTTC. Amino acid sequence: CASSLGQGISHEQYF.

This rearrangement joins TRBV19 to TRBJ2-1; D not certain. The V end was cut by 1 base, the J end by 6 bases, with 10 bases between. The germline gives CDR1 LNHDA, CDR2 SQIVND (reference sequence). There are 14 residues in the CDR3. CDR3 region: CASSIVARSNEQFF. Written as DNA, the CDR3 is TGTGCCAGTAGTATAGTAGCCCGGTCCAATGAGCAGTTCTTC.

The chain combines TRBV3-1 (or the pseudogene TRBV3-2) with TRBJ2-5, with D perhaps being TRBD1 or TRBD2 (6 bases each). The CDR3 length is 16 residues. V was shortened by 1 base and J by 2 bases, with 14 bases between the two germline ends. Germline V CDR1 and CDR2: LGHDT, YNNKEL (reference sequence). CDR3 DNA sequence: TGTGCCAGCAGCCAAGGCGCCGGGGGCTCACAAGAGACCCAGTACTTC. Translated, it gives CASSQGAGGSQETQYF.

This clone was detected once. This rearrangement joins TRBV11-2 to TRBJ1-5, with D hard to call. The V gene's germline CDR1 is SGHAT and CDR2 FQNNGV. The CDR3 covers 16 residues. V gave up 0 bases and J gave up 7 bases, with 16 bases separating them. The CDR3 here is CASSLDEDRPNQPQHF. The DNA for the CDR3 is TGTGCCAGCAGCTTAGATGAGGACCGACCGAACCAGCCCCAGCATTTT.

This clone was counted once. The V call is TRBV10-3, the J call TRBJ2-1; D might be TRBD2 (6 bases). The germline V gene has CDR1 ENHRY and CDR2 SYGVKD. There are 13 residues in the CDR3. Deletions cut 2 bases from V and 4 bases from J, with 6 bases between. The CDR3: CAISEGGYNEQFF. The CDR3 DNA sequence: TGTGCCATCAGTGAGGGAGGGTACAATGAGCAGTTCTTC.

This chain uses TRBV18 with TRBJ2-3; D is unresolved. V lost 5 bases and J lost 0, with 15 bases in between. CDR1 is KGHSH and CDR2 is LQKENI in the germline V gene. The CDR3 consists of 16 residues. In nucleotides, the CDR3 is TGTGCCAGCTCATTGTCAGGTGGTTCTAGCACAGATACGCAGTATTTT. Translation: CASSLSGGSSTDTQYF.

This clone has a single count. The V call is TRBV15, the J call TRBJ2-4; no clear D gene. Deletions cut 0 bases from V and 4 bases from J, with 10 bases between. Per the germline V gene, CDR1 is LNHNV and CDR2 is YYDKDF (reference sequence). The CDR3 is made up of 15 amino acids. In nucleotides, the CDR3 is TGTGCCACCAGCAGAGATCCACCCCCTAAAAACATTCAGTACTTC. Its translation: CATSRDPPPKNIQYF. Using reference TRBV15 and TRBJ2-4 for the parts outside the CDR3, the full variable domain is DAMVIQNPRYQVTQFGKPVTLSCSQTLNHNVMYWYQQKSSQAPKLLFHYYDKDFNNEADTPDNFQSRRPNTSFCFLDIRSPGLGDTAMYLCATSRDPPPKNIQYFGAGTRLSVL.

The chain carries TRBV19 and TRBJ1-1, with D unresolved. The CDR3 contains 15 residues. V was pared by 4 bases and J by 1 base, with 13 bases between. The germline CDR1 and CDR2 sequences are LNHDA and SQIVND (reference sequence). In nucleotides, the CDR3 is TGTGCCAGTAGTACGGGTGGGCAAGCGAACACTGAAGCTTTCTTT. Its translation: CASSTGGQANTEAFF. Variable domain in full (rest from reference TRBV19 and TRBJ1-1): DGGITQSPKYLFRKEGQNVTLSCEQNLNHDAMYWYRQDPGQGLRLIYYSQIVNDFQKGDIAEGYSVSREKKESFPLTVTSAQKNPTAFYLCASSTGGQANTEAFFGQGTRLTVV.

This rearrangement joins TRBV3-1 (or the pseudogene TRBV3-2) to TRBJ1-6, with no clear D. V was trimmed by 5 bases and J by 6 bases, leaving 2 bases between them. CDR1 LGHDT and CDR2 YNNKEL come from the germline V gene (reference sequence). The CDR3 sequence is 11 residues long. In DNA, the CDR3 is TGTGCCAGCAGCGGTAATTCACCCCTCCACTTT. Amino acids: CASSGNSPLHF.

This sequence joins TRBV28 and TRBJ2-1; TRBD1 is a possible D gene (6 bases). Trimming pared 10 bases from V and 7 bases from J, leaving 23 bases between. Per germline, CDR1 MDHEN and CDR2 SYDVKM. This CDR3 has 15 amino acids. In nucleotides, the CDR3 is TGTGCCACCCATTCCCCCTGGGATGGGACAAATGAGCAGTTCTTC. It specifies CATHSPWDGTNEQFF. The full variable domain, in which reference TRBV28 and TRBJ2-1 provide the parts outside the CDR3, is DVKVTQSSRYLVKRTGEKVFLECVQDMDHENMFWYRQDPGLGLRLIYFSYDVKMKEKGDIPEGYSVSREKKERFSLILESASTNQTSMYLCATHSPWDGTNEQFFGPGTRLTVL.

The chain has TRBV9 and TRBJ2-2; possible D gene TRBD2, 6 bases. The CDR3 is 13 residues long. The germline V and J ends were trimmed by 3 bases and 5 bases, with 8 bases remaining between them. The germline CDR1 and CDR2 sequences are SGDLS and YYNGEE. In DNA, the CDR3 is TGTGCCAGCAGCGCCCTAGCGACCGGGGAGCTGTTTTTT. It yields the protein CASSALATGELFF. Supplemented by reference TRBV9 and TRBJ2-2, the full variable domain reads DSGVTQTPKHLITATGQRVTLRCSPRSGDLSVYWYQQSLDQGLQFLIQYYNGEERAKGNILERFSAQQFPDLHSELNLSSLELGDSALYFCASSALATGELFFGEGSRLTVL.

The chain is built from TRBV3-1 (or the pseudogene TRBV3-2) and TRBJ1-1; D is ambiguous. Trimming pared 1 base from V and 0 bases from J, leaving 6 bases between. Germline V gene sequence: CDR1 LGHDT, CDR2 YNNKEL (reference sequence). This CDR3 comprises 14 residues. This CDR3 is CASSQAALNTEAFF. The CDR3 nucleotides read TGTGCCAGCAGCCAAGCGGCCTTGAACACTGAAGCTTTCTTT.

The gene calls are TRBV29-1 and TRBJ2-7; D is unresolved. Looked up from germline, CDR1 is SQVTM and CDR2 is ANQGSEA. V shed 0 bases and J shed 3 bases, with 12 bases lying between them. The CDR3 is 14 residues long. The CDR3 region is CSVEDQEDGYEQYF. The CDR3 DNA is TGCAGCGTTGAAGATCAAGAGGATGGCTACGAGCAGTACTTC.

V gene TRBV27 combines with J gene TRBJ1-2; 8 positions match TRBD1. This CDR3 comprises 13 residues. V was pared by 6 bases and J by 3 bases, with 3 bases of the junction left unmatched. Germline-derived CDR1 and CDR2 are MNHEY and SMNVEV (reference sequence). Here the CDR3 DNA reads TGTGCCAGCAGCATGGGACAGGACTATGGCTACACCTTC. Protein: CASSMGQDYGYTF.

The chain joins TRBV12-5 to TRBJ2-1; 8 nucleotides agree with TRBD1. Germline V gene sequence: CDR1 LGHNT, CDR2 FRNRAP. This CDR3 is 15 amino acids long. V gave up 5 bases and J gave up 6 bases; unmatched junction bases: 9. CDR3 coding DNA: TGTGCTAGTGGTCTAGGACAGGGTCTCGCCAATGAGCAGTTCTTC. Translating gives CASGLGQGLANEQFF.

V gene TRBV28 combines with J gene TRBJ2-1, with D tentatively TRBD2 (6 bases). Germline CDR1 reads MDHEN; CDR2 reads SYDVKM. This CDR3 contains 16 residues. V lost 2 bases and J lost 9, with 20 bases in between. The CDR3: CASSLGSAGPQSEQFF. The CDR3 DNA reads TGTGCCAGCAGTTTAGGCTCGGCGGGACCCCAAAGTGAGCAGTTCTTC.

Written as DNA, the CDR3 is TGTGCCAGCAGCCCATCCACCTACTCCTACGAGCAGTACTTC. Translating it yields CASSPSTYSYEQYF. The chain has TRBV7-9 and TRBJ2-7; D call uncertain. CDR1 and CDR2 (germline): SEHNR, FQNEAQ (reference sequence). The V gene lost 5 bases and the J gene lost 0 bases, with 11 bases spanning the gap. CDR3 length: 14 amino acids.

V usage is TRBV27 and J usage is TRBJ2-7, with 15 nucleotides matching TRBD2. With V trimmed by 5 bases and J by 6 bases, 11 bases remained unmatched. Germline assignment: CDR1 MNHEY and CDR2 SMNVEV (reference sequence). CDR3 length equals 17 residues. The CDR3 DNA reads TGTGCCAGCAGTCGGACTAGCGGGAGGGCCTTCACGGCCGAGCAGTACTTC. Protein sequence: CASSRTSGRAFTAEQYF.

The chain has TRBV14 and TRBJ2-7; D not certain. The ends were cut back, 1 base at V and 4 bases at J, with 14 bases in the middle. CDR1 is SGHDN and CDR2 is FVKESK in the germline V gene. This CDR3 is built from 15 residues. CDR3 coding DNA: TGTGCCAGCAGCCAAGTTGATCCACCGGCTTACGAGCAGTACTTC. Translation gives CASSQVDPPAYEQYF.

This rearrangement joins TRBV18 to TRBJ2-5; 7 nucleotides agree with TRBD1. CDR3 length: 13 amino acids. CDR1 is KGHSH and CDR2 is LQKENI in the germline V gene. With 2 bases clipped from V and 5 bases from J, the junction kept 2 bases outside the gene matches. The CDR3 reads CASSPKGAETQYF. CDR3 bases: TGTGCCAGCTCACCAAAGGGGGCCGAGACCCAGTACTTC.

This clone was counted once. The gene calls are TRBV19 and TRBJ2-1; TRBD2 agrees at 9 bases. Trimming cost V 5 bases and J 1 base; bases outside gene matches: 9. Germline lookup yields CDR1 LNHDA and CDR2 SQIVND (reference sequence). The CDR3 sequence is 17 residues long. The CDR3 here is CASSHLYTSGSYNEQFF. The CDR3 nucleotides read TGTGCCAGTAGTCACCTCTATACTAGCGGGTCCTACAATGAGCAGTTCTTC.